This T cell receptor (beta chain) was observed in a study of CD8+ T cells in alopecia areata. This clone turned up a few times. It was cDNA, reverse transcribed from extracted RNA, that served as the sequencing template. Clones were sequenced by immunoSEQ multiplex PCR, and TCRdb holds only the in-frame ones, with some missing. The repertoire includes over 150,000 clones, 63% of them detected once, and roughly 1.7% sits in the top ten. Trimming stripped 4 bases from V and 2 bases from J, with 7 bases between. The CDR3 length is 12 residues. Germline assignment: CDR1 SQVTM and CDR2 ANQGSEA. This sequence originates from a human donor with alopecia areata. Source: CD4+ T cells sorted from blood, taken at week 0. The chain has TRBV29-1 and TRBJ2-3; no firm D call. The CDR3 region has the DNA TGCAGCGTTGCCCCGGCCACAGATACGCAGTATTTT. It yields the protein CSVAPATDTQYF.